The rows below give T cell receptor beta chains drawn from one sample of a study of radiotherapy plus CTLA-4 blockade in lung cancer. Using immunoSEQ multiplex PCR, the repertoire was profiled, and TCRdb retains in-frame clones only, with some absent. The repertoire includes about 49,000 clones, around 83% of them detected once, and about a quarter sits in the top ten. The sample consisted of peripheral blood, taken from a patient treated with radiotherapy plus ipilimumab. The receptors originated from a human donor with non-small cell lung cancer whose response to radiotherapy plus ipilimumab could not be evaluated. The CDR3 runs from the conserved cysteine through the conserved F or W. The D gene is left open where the match is weak. Expanded clones are given a class, and other clones once, few, many or no size at all.

D gene: TRBD2; V gene: TRBV28; clone size: once; J gene: TRBJ2-1; CDR3 DNA: TGTGCCAGCAGTTTTATGGCCCGTTCGGCTAGCGGGGGGGGAGATGAGCAGTTCTTC; CDR3 protein: CASSFMARSASGGGDEQFF
D gene: NA; V gene: TRBV6-5; clone size: NA; J gene: TRBJ1-1; CDR3 DNA: TGTGCCAGCAGTTTTTCAGTACGCGGGAACACTGAAGCTTTCTTT; CDR3 protein: CASSFSVRGNTEAFF
D gene: TRBD1; V gene: TRBV23-1; clone size: once; J gene: TRBJ2-7; CDR3 DNA: TGCGCCAGCAGTCAATCGACGACGGGAAACCGGGACAGGGTCCCCCTATACGAGCAGTACTTC; CDR3 protein: CASSQSTTGNRDRVPLYEQYF
D gene: NA; V gene: TRBV7-2; clone size: NA; J gene: TRBJ1-1; CDR3 DNA: TGTGCCAGCAGCCCCACAGGGAGTGGGGCTGAAGCTTTCTTT; CDR3 protein: CASSPTGSGAEAFF
D gene: NA; V gene: TRBV4-3; clone size: NA; J gene: TRBJ1-2; CDR3 DNA: TGCGCCAGCAGCCAAGCCCTCTTATATGGCTACACCTTC; CDR3 protein: CASSQALLYGYTF
D gene: TRBD2; V gene: TRBV25-1; clone size: NA; J gene: TRBJ2-3; CDR3 DNA: TGTGCCAGCAGTGAACTTAGCGGGAGCACAGATACGCAGTATTTT; CDR3 protein: CASSELSGSTDTQYF
D gene: TRBD1; V gene: TRBV30; clone size: NA; J gene: TRBJ1-2; CDR3 DNA: TGTGCCTGGAGTGCAGGGGGGCCAAATGGCTACACCTTC; CDR3 protein: CAWSAGGPNGYTF
D gene: TRBD1; V gene: TRBV2; clone size: once; J gene: TRBJ1-2; CDR3 DNA: TGTGCCAGCAGAGAACAGGGGAGAGACTATGGCTACACCTTC; CDR3 protein: CASREQGRDYGYTF
D gene: TRBD1; V gene: TRBV28; clone size: NA; J gene: TRBJ1-5; CDR3 DNA: TGTGCCAGCAGTTTCTCCGGGACAGGCCAGGCGCAGCCCCAGCATTTT; CDR3 protein: CASSFSGTGQAQPQHF
D gene: TRBD2; V gene: TRBV4-3; clone size: NA; J gene: TRBJ2-7; CDR3 DNA: TGCGCCAGCAGCCACGGGACTAGCGGCCGCGAGCAGTACTTC; CDR3 protein: CASSHGTSGREQYF
D gene: TRBD2; V gene: TRBV5-1; clone size: NA; J gene: TRBJ2-1; CDR3 DNA: TGCGCCAGCAGACCTGCTAGCGGGAGCTCCTACAATGAGCAGTTCTTC; CDR3 protein: CASRPASGSSYNEQFF
D gene: NA; V gene: TRBV18; clone size: NA; J gene: TRBJ2-7; CDR3 DNA: TGTGCCAGCTCACCGAGGAGCTCCTACGAGCAGTACTTC; CDR3 protein: CASSPRSSYEQYF
D gene: NA; V gene: TRBV28; clone size: NA; J gene: TRBJ2-1; CDR3 DNA: TGTGCCAGCAGTCCGCACTCAGGGGCCCCCTACAATGAGCAGTTCTTC; CDR3 protein: CASSPHSGAPYNEQFF
D gene: NA; V gene: TRBV27; clone size: NA; J gene: TRBJ1-1; CDR3 DNA: TGTGCCAGCAGTTTCCGCAGGGGCGAGAACACTGAAGCTTTCTTT; CDR3 protein: CASSFRRGENTEAFF
D gene: TRBD2; V gene: TRBV7-9; clone size: NA; J gene: TRBJ2-4; CDR3 DNA: TGTGCCAGCAGCCCTCGGACAGCGGGGGACAAAAACATTCAGTACTTC; CDR3 protein: CASSPRTAGDKNIQYF
D gene: TRBD1; V gene: TRBV19; clone size: NA; J gene: TRBJ2-5; CDR3 DNA: TGTGCCAGTAGCCTACAGGGGGCCAGGGAGACCCAGTACTTC; CDR3 protein: CASSLQGARETQYF
D gene: NA; V gene: TRBV15; clone size: once; J gene: TRBJ2-3; CDR3 DNA: TGTGCCACCAGCGCAAGCGGACGCACAGATACGCAGTATTTT; CDR3 protein: CATSASGRTDTQYF
D gene: NA; V gene: TRBV29-1; clone size: NA; J gene: TRBJ1-1; CDR3 DNA: TGCAGCGTGGCCCCCTGGGGAGGGAAGAACACTGAAGCTTTCTTT; CDR3 protein: CSVAPWGGKNTEAFF
D gene: NA; V gene: TRBV30; clone size: once; J gene: TRBJ1-2; CDR3 DNA: TGTGCCTGGAGTGTAGGTCTGGGGACACCTAACTATGGCTACACCTTC; CDR3 protein: CAWSVGLGTPNYGYTF
D gene: NA; V gene: TRBV4-3; clone size: NA; J gene: TRBJ2-1; CDR3 DNA: TGCGCCAGCAGCCAAGATTACAGGGAGGGCAATGAGCAGTTCTTC; CDR3 protein: CASSQDYREGNEQFF
D gene: TRBD2; V gene: TRBV30; clone size: NA; J gene: TRBJ2-7; CDR3 DNA: TGTGCCTGGACGGGTGGCGGGAGGGGGACCTACGAGCAGTACTTC; CDR3 protein: CAWTGGGRGTYEQYF
D gene: NA; V gene: TRBV19; clone size: NA; J gene: TRBJ2-3; CDR3 DNA: TGTGCCAGCCAGACAGGATACACAGATACGCAGTATTTT; CDR3 protein: CASQTGYTDTQYF
D gene: NA; V gene: TRBV27; clone size: NA; J gene: TRBJ1-1; CDR3 DNA: TGTGCCAGCAGTAGTGGCTCGAACACTGAAGCTTTCTTT; CDR3 protein: CASSSGSNTEAFF
D gene: NA; V gene: TRBV6-5; clone size: NA; J gene: TRBJ2-2; CDR3 DNA: TGTGCCAGCAGTTCCTACACCGGGGAGCTGTTTTTT; CDR3 protein: CASSSYTGELFF
D gene: TRBD1; V gene: TRBV30; clone size: NA; J gene: TRBJ2-5; CDR3 DNA: TGTGCCTGGAGTGGGGACAGGGGCAGGGAGACCCAGTACTTC; CDR3 protein: CAWSGDRGRETQYF
D gene: TRBD1; V gene: TRBV28; clone size: NA; J gene: TRBJ1-2; CDR3 DNA: TGTGCCAGCAGTCCCGGAAGGGACAGCCTATATGGCTACACCTTC; CDR3 protein: CASSPGRDSLYGYTF
D gene: TRBD1; V gene: TRBV6-5; clone size: NA; J gene: TRBJ2-7; CDR3 DNA: TGTGCCAGCAGCCAAGACAGGGACCTCTACGAGCAGTACTTC; CDR3 protein: CASSQDRDLYEQYF
D gene: NA; V gene: TRBV19; clone size: NA; J gene: TRBJ2-3; CDR3 DNA: TGTGCCAGTAGTAAAGCTAGCGAAAGAGATACGCAGTATTTT; CDR3 protein: CASSKASERDTQYF
D gene: NA; V gene: TRBV4-3; clone size: NA; J gene: TRBJ2-7; CDR3 DNA: TGCGCCAGTGGGCCAGGTTCTACCTACGAGCAGTACTTC; CDR3 protein: CASGPGSTYEQYF
D gene: TRBD1; V gene: TRBV19; clone size: NA; J gene: TRBJ2-1; CDR3 DNA: TGTGCCAGTAGTATTACAGGGGGACCTTACAATGAGCAGTTCTTC; CDR3 protein: CASSITGGPYNEQFF
D gene: NA; V gene: TRBV28; clone size: NA; J gene: TRBJ2-3; CDR3 DNA: TGTGCCAGCAGTGGGGACAGGGACGACGGGAGGGCTAGCACAGATACGCAGTATTTT; CDR3 protein: CASSGDRDDGRASTDTQYF
D gene: NA; V gene: TRBV19; clone size: NA; J gene: TRBJ1-5; CDR3 DNA: TGTGCCAGTAGTACGGGAGCAGCGTCGTGGGGACAGCCCCAGCATTTT; CDR3 protein: CASSTGAASWGQPQHF
D gene: NA; V gene: TRBV7-9; clone size: once; J gene: TRBJ1-1; CDR3 DNA: TGTGCCAGCAGACTACTTGAAGCTTTCTTT; CDR3 protein: CASRLLEAFF
D gene: NA; V gene: TRBV28; clone size: few; J gene: TRBJ2-7; CDR3 DNA: TGTGCCAGCAGTCCCCTGGTAGGGAGCTCCTACGAGCAGTACTTC; CDR3 protein: CASSPLVGSSYEQYF
D gene: NA; V gene: TRBV5-4; clone size: once; J gene: TRBJ2-7; CDR3 DNA: TGTGCCAGCAGCTTGTATTCCCAGACCTACGAGCAGTACTTC; CDR3 protein: CASSLYSQTYEQYF
D gene: TRBD1; V gene: TRBV6-6; clone size: few; J gene: TRBJ1-5; CDR3 DNA: TGTGCCAGCAGTTACCCGACAGGGAACAATCAGCCCCAGCATTTT; CDR3 protein: CASSYPTGNNQPQHF
D gene: TRBD1; V gene: TRBV7-3; clone size: few; J gene: TRBJ2-7; CDR3 DNA: TGTGCCAGCAGAGGACAGGGGGCAAGCGAGCAGTACTTC; CDR3 protein: CASRGQGASEQYF
D gene: TRBD1; V gene: TRBV7-9; clone size: NA; J gene: TRBJ1-2; CDR3 DNA: TGTGCCAGCAGCTCATCCCGGGACAGGGTGACCTATGGCTACACCTTC; CDR3 protein: CASSSSRDRVTYGYTF
D gene: NA; V gene: TRBV28; clone size: NA; J gene: TRBJ2-1; CDR3 DNA: TGTGCCAGCAGTTTATCCCAGGCATACCGATGGCAGTTCTTC; CDR3 protein: CASSLSQAYRWQFF
D gene: NA; V gene: TRBV5-1; clone size: once; J gene: TRBJ1-1; CDR3 DNA: TGCGCCAGCAGCTTGGTTGGGGGCCCGAACACTGAAGCTTTCTTT; CDR3 protein: CASSLVGGPNTEAFF
D gene: TRBD1; V gene: TRBV5-1; clone size: NA; J gene: TRBJ1-5; CDR3 DNA: TGCGCCAGCAGCCCTGGGACAGGGGATCAGCCCCAGCATTTT; CDR3 protein: CASSPGTGDQPQHF
D gene: TRBD2; V gene: TRBV29-1; clone size: NA; J gene: TRBJ2-1; CDR3 DNA: TGCAGCGTACCGACTAGCGGGCAGTACAATGAGCAGTTCTTC; CDR3 protein: CSVPTSGQYNEQFF
D gene: NA; V gene: TRBV23-1; clone size: NA; J gene: TRBJ1-2; CDR3 DNA: TGCGCCAGCGCGACAGGAGCTAACTATGGCTACACCTTC; CDR3 protein: CASATGANYGYTF
D gene: TRBD2; V gene: TRBV18; clone size: NA; J gene: TRBJ2-1; CDR3 DNA: TGTGCCAGCTCACCATCGGCGGGGGCTAGCGGGAAGTACAATGAGCAGTTCTTC; CDR3 protein: CASSPSAGASGKYNEQFF
D gene: NA; V gene: TRBV6-5; clone size: NA; J gene: TRBJ1-4; CDR3 DNA: TGTGCCAGCAGGGGAGGGGGTTTCGAAAAACTGTTTTTT; CDR3 protein: CASRGGGFEKLFF
D gene: NA; V gene: TRBV6-5; clone size: NA; J gene: TRBJ2-7; CDR3 DNA: TGTGCCAGCAGTTACCCGGGAGAAGAGCAGTACTTC; CDR3 protein: CASSYPGEEQYF
D gene: TRBD1; V gene: TRBV28; clone size: NA; J gene: TRBJ2-3; CDR3 DNA: TGTGCCAGCAGTTTCCGGGACAGGAGCACAGATACGCAGTATTTT; CDR3 protein: CASSFRDRSTDTQYF
D gene: NA; V gene: TRBV5-8; clone size: NA; J gene: TRBJ2-2; CDR3 DNA: TGTGCCAGCAGCTTGGGTCTTACAGGCCTGAACACCGGGGAGCTGTTTTTT; CDR3 protein: CASSLGLTGLNTGELFF
D gene: TRBD2; V gene: TRBV7-8; clone size: once; J gene: TRBJ2-4; CDR3 DNA: TGTGCCAGCAGCTACGGGGGGTTAGCCAAAAACATTCAGTACTTC; CDR3 protein: CASSYGGLAKNIQYF
D gene: TRBD1; V gene: TRBV10-1; clone size: few; J gene: TRBJ2-7; CDR3 DNA: TGCGCCAGCAGTGAGTCCAGGGGACAGGGTAAAGACGAGCAGTACTTC; CDR3 protein: CASSESRGQGKDEQYF
D gene: TRBD1; V gene: TRBV7-2; clone size: NA; J gene: TRBJ1-5; CDR3 DNA: TGTGCCAGCAGCTTAAATACAGGGGGCAATCAGCCCCAGCATTTT; CDR3 protein: CASSLNTGGNQPQHF
D gene: NA; V gene: TRBV6-6; clone size: NA; J gene: TRBJ2-1; CDR3 DNA: TGTGCCAGCAGATTCGACAGAGACTACAATGAGCAGTTCTTC; CDR3 protein: CASRFDRDYNEQFF
D gene: NA; V gene: TRBV5-1; clone size: NA; J gene: TRBJ1-2; CDR3 DNA: TGCGCCAGCACCGAGATTGGCACAGCCTTCGATGGCTACACCTTC; CDR3 protein: CASTEIGTAFDGYTF
D gene: NA; V gene: TRBV5-5; clone size: NA; J gene: TRBJ1-2; CDR3 DNA: TGTGCCAGCAGCCGAGACAGGTCTTACTATGGCTACACCTTC; CDR3 protein: CASSRDRSYYGYTF